This T cell receptor beta chain is from a study of patients and donors after allogeneic stem cell transplantation. In this sample, this clonotype turned up a few times. MiXCR, run by TCRdb on the RT-PCR reads, gives a single entry per CDR3 protein. The table shows 190,000 or so distinct CDR3 sequences, with around two fifths occurring only once. This CDR3 comprises 14 residues. From germline, CDR1 is MDHEN and CDR2 SYDVKM. V shed 7 bases, J shed 2 bases, and the junction held 5 bases outside the gene matches. The specimen sequenced was blood, either unsorted or a sorted T cell fraction (not recorded which). J is TRBJ1-5 and V is TRBV28; 7 bases align to TRBD1. This clonotype was sampled from a human donor who was either an allogeneic HSCT recipient or a stem cell or donor lymphocyte infusion donor (not recorded which). It is not recorded whose cells these are; they may come from a transplant donor. In DNA, the CDR3 is TGTGCCAGCATGGAGGGGGCCGGCAATCAGCCCCAGCATTTT. Its translation is CASMEGAGNQPQHF.